This entry features one TCR beta chain sequence. This clonotype was recorded a few times. Its antigen specificity is not known. Per-base quality was not reported, and no clone a single base away is much larger than it. Based on the germline V gene, the CDR1 and CDR2 sequences are SGHVS and FNYEAQ. The junction carries 16 bases between V and J, which are trimmed by 5 bases and 5 bases respectively. Taken from cysteine to phenylalanine, the CDR3 has 14 residues. CDR3 DNA only is kept here, 42 bases in frame from base 1. The data stem from a study of T-cell reconstitution after alpha-beta-depleted transplantation in children (dated by TCRdb to between 2015 and 2016). Regarding the research as a whole: The study quantitatively tracked T-cell immune reconstitution after TCRalphabeta/CD19-depleted allogeneic hematopoietic cell transplantation in children using TCR repertoire profiling.

The method behind the library was PCR. The listed sequencing device is Illumina HiSeq 2500. TCR library preparation used molecular barcoding, with unique molecular identifiers applied to normalize quantification of the TCRbeta repertoire. TCRdb handled the public reads itself, with Q25 trimming in fastp and clone calling in MiXCR, and kept productive beta chains. Each entry merges the rows of one CDR3 protein and shows their most common DNA and genes. This sample is represented by roughly 500,000 distinct CDR3 sequences; 30% to 35% of them were singletons. In total, the top ten clones hold 2% to 2.5% of the sample.

The receptor chain draws on TRBV7-6 and TRBJ2-7; the D gene lacks a confident call. This clonotype was obtained from a human donor who donated a stem cell graft to a child with aplastic anemia. This sample comprised PBMCs from the stem cell graft donor, obtained from the stem cell graft. The DNA is TGTGCCAGCAGCCCTGGGTCGTCGTACCACGAGCAGTACTTC. Translation gives CASSPGSSYHEQYF.